This T cell receptor (beta chain) came from a study of regulatory T cells in long-lasting Graves disease. Specified time point: newly diagnosed GD, antithyroid drugs for less than 3 months. Extracted RNA from PBMCs served as the source of the TCR library. CDR3-region Arm-PCR and iRepertoire HTBI primers produced the TCR beta libraries. TCRdb re-called the multiplex PCR reads with MiXCR, one entry per CDR3 protein. The data show 530,000 or so distinct CDR3 sequences, with 15% to 20% seen just once and around 12% held by the top ten. This clonotype was counted at least ten times. These sequences were also reported in another study, on T cells in Graves' hyperthyroidism and ophthalmopathy.

This sequence was found in a man younger than 35 with Graves disease. The material was peripheral blood mononuclear cells (PBMCs), obtained at new diagnosis, from a patient treated with antithyroid drugs.

The chain's CDR3 is CSASRGNTEAFF. CDR3 bases: TGCAGTGCTAGTCGGGGGAACACTGAAGCTTTCTTT. V and J are TRBV20-1 and TRBJ1-1; D unclear. V gave up 3 bases and J gave up 1 base, with 6 bases separating them. The length of the CDR3 is 12 residues. Germline V gene data show CDR1 as DFQATT and CDR2 as SNEGSKA (reference sequence).